This is a list of T cell receptor beta chains from one sample in a study of blood T cells in healthy people across ages. Via MiXCR, TCRdb re-called the 5' RACE reads, giving one row per CDR3 protein. The profile shows about 1 million distinct CDR3 sequences, roughly a quarter of them singletons. The sample was also reused in another study, on T cells of mothers and their children.

Sequencing was performed on blood. These TCRs come from a girl aged 2-9 years in good health. Both conserved end residues are part of each CDR3. A D gene is named only where the DNA matches it firmly. Clone sizes are given selectively: once, few, many, or a class where the clone is expanded.

TRBV15	.	TRBJ1-6	.	TGTGCCACCTCCCCGGGGTCAGGGCTCCACTTT	CATSPGSGLHF
TRBV12-3/TRBV12-4	.	TRBJ1-3	.	TGTGCCAGCAGGATGCTCTCCGACGGCTCCATATATTTT	CASRMLSDGSIYF
TRBV7-2	once	TRBJ1-2	.	TGTGCCAGCAGCTTAGTTCCAGGGAGTGTCAACTATGGCTACACCTTC	CASSLVPGSVNYGYTF
TRBV20-1	few	TRBJ2-7	TRBD2	TGCAGTGCCGCTCTAGCGGGAGGTCCCGAATCCTACGAGCAGTACTTC	CSAALAGGPESYEQYF
TRBV12-3/TRBV12-4	once	TRBJ1-2	TRBD1	TGTGCCAGCACCATGACAGGGGGCTATGGCTACACCTTC	CASTMTGGYGYTF
TRBV10-3	.	TRBJ2-1	.	TGTGCCATCAGTGGAGGACAGGGTAGCGGGAGTTTAAACAATGAGCAGTTCTTC	CAISGGQGSGSLNNEQFF
TRBV27	.	TRBJ1-2	TRBD1	TGTGCCAGCAGTCCGGTGCAGGGGGCTCTTTATGGCTACACCTTC	CASSPVQGALYGYTF
TRBV18	few	TRBJ2-3	.	TGTGCCAGCTCAGCAGGGGCAGATACGCAGTATTTT	CASSAGADTQYF
TRBV2	.	TRBJ2-7	.	TGTGCCAGCAGTAAGACGATTGGCGAGCAGTACTTC	CASSKTIGEQYF
TRBV27	.	TRBJ2-2	TRBD1	TGTGCCAGCAGTTTCGTGGACAGGGGGAACACCGGGGAGCTGTTTTTT	CASSFVDRGNTGELFF
TRBV10-3	.	TRBJ1-2	.	TGTGCCATAGCCCAGGGCAGAATAGCTAACTATGGCTACACCTTC	CAIAQGRIANYGYTF
TRBV5-1	few	TRBJ1-3	.	TGCGCCAGCAGCTTGGCCGGCCCCGGGTACGGAAACACCATATATTTT	CASSLAGPGYGNTIYF
TRBV7-9	.	TRBJ2-5	.	TGTGCCAGCAGCTGGGGGATGGGGCTCGAAGAGACCCAGTACTTC	CASSWGMGLEETQYF
TRBV6-5	.	TRBJ1-2	.	TGTGCCAGCAGTTACGGGGAAGTCTATGGCTACACCTTC	CASSYGEVYGYTF
TRBV29-1	.	TRBJ2-1	TRBD2	TGCAGCGTTAACGCGGGAGGTTCAGAGCAGTTCTTC	CSVNAGGSEQFF
TRBV6-1	.	TRBJ2-7	.	TGTGCCAGCAGTGAACAGGGGATCACATACGAGCAGTACTTC	CASSEQGITYEQYF
TRBV29-1	.	TRBJ2-7	TRBD1	TGCAGCTTCGGACAGGGAGACGAGCAGTACTTC	CSFGQGDEQYF
TRBV28	.	TRBJ2-1	.	TGTGCCAGCAGGCTCAGGGACCTGGTAGTCAATGAGCAGTTCTTC	CASRLRDLVVNEQFF
TRBV20-1	.	TRBJ2-7	TRBD2	TGCAGTGCTAGAGAAATAGCGGGCATCCGCAACGAGCAGTACTTC	CSAREIAGIRNEQYF
TRBV20-1	few	TRBJ2-5	TRBD1	TGCAGTGCTAGAAGGGACAGGGGGCTGGAGACCCAGTACTTC	CSARRDRGLETQYF
TRBV3-1	.	TRBJ2-5	.	TGTGCCAGCAGCCCAGCTCTAAAGGGGCTCAGTCAAGAGACCCAGTACTTC	CASSPALKGLSQETQYF
TRBV28	.	TRBJ2-7	.	TGTGCCAGCCAATCTATTAGGGGCTACGAGCAGTACTTC	CASQSIRGYEQYF